This is a list of T cell receptor beta chains from one sample in a study of cytomegalovirus exposure and HLA in healthy donors. Profiling relied on immunoSEQ multiplex PCR, and the TCRdb table lists in-frame clones only, not all of them. The sample holds tens of thousands of clones, 80% seen once. Material for sequencing was PBMCs. These receptors all stem from a male donor in good health and CMV-seronegative. Each CDR3 is given with its conserved first and last residue. Fields, in order: D gene, V gene, J gene, clone size, CDR3 DNA, CDR3 protein. A D gene is named only where the DNA matches it firmly. The listing skips clone size in some rows; elsewhere it reads once, few, many or a size class.

d_call: TRBD1
v_call: TRBV7-2
j_call: TRBJ1-2
clone_size: -
cdr3_nt: TGTGCCAGCAGCTTTTTTAAACCAGGGGGCGATGGCTACACCTTC
cdr3_aa: CASSFFKPGGDGYTF

d_call: TRBD2
v_call: TRBV5-5
j_call: TRBJ2-1
clone_size: -
cdr3_nt: TGTGCCAGCAGCTCTAGCGGTACATACAATGAGCAGTTCTTC
cdr3_aa: CASSSSGTYNEQFF

d_call: TRBD1
v_call: TRBV7-2
j_call: TRBJ1-1
clone_size: -
cdr3_nt: TGTGCCAGCAGCCCGACAGGGATTGTGACTGAAGCTTTCTTT
cdr3_aa: CASSPTGIVTEAFF

d_call: TRBD1
v_call: TRBV30
j_call: TRBJ1-6
clone_size: -
cdr3_nt: TGTGCCTGGAAACAGGGGAACAATTCACCCCTCCACTTT
cdr3_aa: CAWKQGNNSPLHF

d_call: -
v_call: TRBV4-1
j_call: TRBJ1-5
clone_size: -
cdr3_nt: TGCGCCAGCAGCCAAGACGGGGGGGCCTATCATCAGCCCCAGCATTTT
cdr3_aa: CASSQDGGAYHQPQHF

d_call: TRBD1
v_call: TRBV7-8
j_call: TRBJ1-5
clone_size: -
cdr3_nt: TGTGCCAGCAGCCGCTACCGGGACAGATTTAATCAGCCCCAGAATTTT
cdr3_aa: CASSRYRDRFNQPQNF

d_call: TRBD1
v_call: TRBV4-3
j_call: TRBJ2-3
clone_size: -
cdr3_nt: TGCGCCAGCAGCCCGGACAGGGACCACTCGTATACGCAGTATTTT
cdr3_aa: CASSPDRDHSYTQYF

d_call: TRBD1
v_call: TRBV5-1
j_call: TRBJ1-4
clone_size: -
cdr3_nt: TGCGCCAGCAGCTTAGGGACAGGGGTCGAAAAACTGTTTTTT
cdr3_aa: CASSLGTGVEKLFF

d_call: TRBD1
v_call: TRBV6-1
j_call: TRBJ1-3
clone_size: -
cdr3_nt: TGTGCCAGCAGTGGCGGGACAGGGGCTGGAAACACCATATATTTT
cdr3_aa: CASSGGTGAGNTIYF

d_call: -
v_call: TRBV7-2
j_call: TRBJ1-1
clone_size: few
cdr3_nt: TGTGCCAGCAGCTTAGCGCTGGGCAGGGACACTGAAGCTTTCTTT
cdr3_aa: CASSLALGRDTEAFF

d_call: -
v_call: TRBV29-1
j_call: TRBJ2-5
clone_size: -
cdr3_nt: TGCAGCGTTGAAGATCGGGGGGCCGGGCAGTACTTC
cdr3_aa: CSVEDRGAGQYF

d_call: -
v_call: TRBV5-1
j_call: TRBJ2-5
clone_size: -
cdr3_nt: TGCGCCAGCAGCCAAGGATTCAGGGAGACCCAGTACTTC
cdr3_aa: CASSQGFRETQYF

d_call: -
v_call: TRBV28
j_call: TRBJ2-2
clone_size: -
cdr3_nt: TGTGCCAGCACCAAACGTGGGGGCCGGGGCACCGGGGAGCTGTTTTTT
cdr3_aa: CASTKRGGRGTGELFF

d_call: TRBD2
v_call: TRBV27
j_call: TRBJ2-7
clone_size: once
cdr3_nt: TGTGCCAGCAGTTTATCCGGACTAGCGGGACACTACGAGCAGTACTTC
cdr3_aa: CASSLSGLAGHYEQYF

d_call: -
v_call: TRBV18
j_call: TRBJ1-1
clone_size: -
cdr3_nt: TGTGCCAGCTCACCTACCAGGGACACTGAAGCTTTCTTT
cdr3_aa: CASSPTRDTEAFF

d_call: -
v_call: TRBV27
j_call: TRBJ2-2
clone_size: -
cdr3_nt: TGTGCCAGCAGGGGGGGGCTAAACACCGGGGAGCTGTTTTTT
cdr3_aa: CASRGGLNTGELFF

d_call: -
v_call: TRBV11-2
j_call: TRBJ2-1
clone_size: -
cdr3_nt: TGTGCCAGCAGCTTAGTTGGTAGCGGATCTTATGTCCCCCAAGAGCAGTTCTTC
cdr3_aa: CASSLVGSGSYVPQEQFF

d_call: -
v_call: TRBV29-1
j_call: TRBJ1-5
clone_size: -
cdr3_nt: TGCAGCGTTCTGCAGGGGACGGGCAATCAGCCCCAGAATTTT
cdr3_aa: CSVLQGTGNQPQNF

d_call: TRBD1
v_call: TRBV6-6
j_call: TRBJ1-2
clone_size: few
cdr3_nt: TGTGCCAGCAGTTCCGGGGACAGCCATAACTATGGCTACACCTTC
cdr3_aa: CASSSGDSHNYGYTF

d_call: -
v_call: TRBV4-3
j_call: TRBJ2-2
clone_size: -
cdr3_nt: TGCGCCAGCAGCCAAGAAAGGGGGGGGAACACCGGGGAGCTGTTTTTT
cdr3_aa: CASSQERGGNTGELFF

d_call: -
v_call: TRBV19
j_call: TRBJ1-4
clone_size: -
cdr3_nt: TGTGCCAGTAGTTTTTTTTCGGTCCCGGGAGGTGAAAAACTGTTTTTT
cdr3_aa: CASSFFSVPGGEKLFF

d_call: -
v_call: TRBV29-1
j_call: TRBJ2-3
clone_size: -
cdr3_nt: TGCAGCGTGGGAGAGAGCACAGATACGCAGTATTTT
cdr3_aa: CSVGESTDTQYF

d_call: -
v_call: TRBV7-9
j_call: TRBJ2-5
clone_size: -
cdr3_nt: TGTGCCAGCAGCTTAATGGTGAGACCCACGGAGGAGCAGTACTTC
cdr3_aa: CASSLMVRPTEEQYF

d_call: -
v_call: TRBV27
j_call: TRBJ1-2
clone_size: few
cdr3_nt: TGTGCCAGCAGTCCTACGAGCGGGCGACACTATGGCTACACCTTC
cdr3_aa: CASSPTSGRHYGYTF

d_call: TRBD1
v_call: TRBV6-1
j_call: TRBJ1-4
clone_size: -
cdr3_nt: TGTGCCAGCAGTGCCCGACAGGGGTCTAATGAAAAACTGTTTTTT
cdr3_aa: CASSARQGSNEKLFF

d_call: TRBD1
v_call: TRBV2
j_call: TRBJ1-2
clone_size: -
cdr3_nt: TGTGCCAGAGGGGGCAGGGACTATGGCTACACCTTC
cdr3_aa: CARGGRDYGYTF

d_call: TRBD2
v_call: TRBV5-1
j_call: TRBJ2-7
clone_size: -
cdr3_nt: TGCGCCAGCAGCTTGGTGACTAGCGGGACCATCACCTACGAGCAGTACTTC
cdr3_aa: CASSLVTSGTITYEQYF

d_call: TRBD1
v_call: TRBV4-1
j_call: TRBJ1-1
clone_size: -
cdr3_nt: TGCGCCAGCAGCCAAGTTGGACAGGGTTGGGCTGAAGCTTTCTTT
cdr3_aa: CASSQVGQGWAEAFF

d_call: -
v_call: TRBV14
j_call: TRBJ2-7
clone_size: -
cdr3_nt: TGTGCCAGCAGCCAAGATGAGGCAATCCCCTACGAGCAGTACTTC
cdr3_aa: CASSQDEAIPYEQYF

d_call: -
v_call: TRBV4-2
j_call: TRBJ2-3
clone_size: -
cdr3_nt: TGTGCCAGCAGCCTGGGCCCCACCGATACGCAGTATTTT
cdr3_aa: CASSLGPTDTQYF

d_call: -
v_call: TRBV6-5
j_call: TRBJ1-2
clone_size: -
cdr3_nt: TGTGCCAGCAGTTCTACAGGCTACTCCCTTGGCTATGGCTACACCTTC
cdr3_aa: CASSSTGYSLGYGYTF

d_call: -
v_call: TRBV30
j_call: TRBJ2-3
clone_size: -
cdr3_nt: TGTGCCTGGAGTGTCCCGGCGGTAGATACGCAGTATTTT
cdr3_aa: CAWSVPAVDTQYF

d_call: TRBD2
v_call: TRBV7-9
j_call: TRBJ2-5
clone_size: -
cdr3_nt: TGTGCCAGCAGCGCCCTGACTGCCGGACTAGCGAGGGGCCAAGAGACCCAGTACTTC
cdr3_aa: CASSALTAGLARGQETQYF

d_call: TRBD2
v_call: TRBV7-2
j_call: TRBJ2-3
clone_size: -
cdr3_nt: TGTGCCAGCAGCTCATTAGCGGGGGTGGCAGATACGCAGTATTTT
cdr3_aa: CASSSLAGVADTQYF

d_call: -
v_call: TRBV2
j_call: TRBJ1-5
clone_size: -
cdr3_nt: TGTGCCAGCAGTGATGGGGGCCTGGGCAATCAGCCCCAGCATTTT
cdr3_aa: CASSDGGLGNQPQHF